The T cell receptor beta chain described here comes from a study of blood T cell repertoires in COVID-19. About the research overall: COVID-19 samples, acute and convalescent, were from the United States, Italy and Spain. In each case, the material was cDNA or gDNA derived from T cells, B-cell-depleted T cells, or PBMCs.

Original handling: Reference gene primers were amplified, and this amplification served to estimate nucleated cell counts. The method was immunoSEQ multiplex PCR; TCRdb's version includes in-frame clones alone and lacks a portion of them. The V and J calls and clone size are taken from that table; D and trimming were inferred from the DNA. Of about 100,000 clones in the sample, approximately 90% were seen once. V lost 10 bases, J lost 5 bases, and 5 bases stayed unmatched. This CDR3 contains 14 residues. The germline V gene has CDR1 KGHDR and CDR2 SFDVKD. The receptor's source is a man in his fifties or sixties with active COVID-19. The rearrangement joins TRBV24-1 to TRBJ2-3; 13 bases match TRBD2. The sequenced material came from peripheral blood. As DNA, the CDR3 is TGTGCCACTACTAGCGGGAGGGCCGTAGATACGCAGTATTTT. Its translation is CATTSGRAVDTQYF.